This entry concerns a single TCR beta chain. Clones were read by immunoSEQ multiplex PCR, and TCRdb kept only the in-frame ones, dropping some. The sample includes approximately 240,000 clones, roughly 90% of them seen just once. The data stem from a study of blood T cell repertoires in COVID-19. The specimen was peripheral blood. This receptor was taken from a woman in her thirties or forties who had recovered from COVID-19.

The CDR3 here is CASSEALKAADTQYF. The CDR3 coding sequence is TGTGCCAGCAGTGAAGCGTTGAAGGCGGCAGATACGCAGTATTTT. V usage is TRBV2 and J usage is TRBJ2-3; D gene ambiguous. The length of the CDR3 is 15 residues. V was shortened by 0 bases and J by 4 bases, with 11 bases between the two germline ends. Per the germline V gene, CDR1 is SNHLY and CDR2 is FYNNEI.